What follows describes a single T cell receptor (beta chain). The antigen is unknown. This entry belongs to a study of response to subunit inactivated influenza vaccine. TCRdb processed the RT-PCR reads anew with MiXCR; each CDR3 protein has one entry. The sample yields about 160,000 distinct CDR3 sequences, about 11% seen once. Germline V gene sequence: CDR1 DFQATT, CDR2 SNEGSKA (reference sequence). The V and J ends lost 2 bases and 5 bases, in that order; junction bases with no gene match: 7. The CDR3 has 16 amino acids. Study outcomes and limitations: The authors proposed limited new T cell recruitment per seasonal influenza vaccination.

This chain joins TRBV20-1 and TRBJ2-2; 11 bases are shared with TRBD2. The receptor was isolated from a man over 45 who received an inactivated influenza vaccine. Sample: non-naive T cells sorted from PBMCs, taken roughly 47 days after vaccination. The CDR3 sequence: CSARYLAGGQTGELFF. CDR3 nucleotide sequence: TGCAGTGCTAGATATTTAGCGGGGGGGCAGACCGGGGAGCTGTTTTTT.